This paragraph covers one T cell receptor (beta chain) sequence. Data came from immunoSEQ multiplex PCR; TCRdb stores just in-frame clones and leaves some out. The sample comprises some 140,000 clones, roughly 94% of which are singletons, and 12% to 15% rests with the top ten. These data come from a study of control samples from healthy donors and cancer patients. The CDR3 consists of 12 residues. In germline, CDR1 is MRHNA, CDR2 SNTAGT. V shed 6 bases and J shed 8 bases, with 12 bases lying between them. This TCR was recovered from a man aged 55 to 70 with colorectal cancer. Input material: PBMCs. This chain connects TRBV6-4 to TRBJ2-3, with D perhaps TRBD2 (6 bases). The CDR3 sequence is CASRALEGTQYF. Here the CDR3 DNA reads TGTGCCAGCAGAGCCCTGGAGGGTACGCAGTATTTT.